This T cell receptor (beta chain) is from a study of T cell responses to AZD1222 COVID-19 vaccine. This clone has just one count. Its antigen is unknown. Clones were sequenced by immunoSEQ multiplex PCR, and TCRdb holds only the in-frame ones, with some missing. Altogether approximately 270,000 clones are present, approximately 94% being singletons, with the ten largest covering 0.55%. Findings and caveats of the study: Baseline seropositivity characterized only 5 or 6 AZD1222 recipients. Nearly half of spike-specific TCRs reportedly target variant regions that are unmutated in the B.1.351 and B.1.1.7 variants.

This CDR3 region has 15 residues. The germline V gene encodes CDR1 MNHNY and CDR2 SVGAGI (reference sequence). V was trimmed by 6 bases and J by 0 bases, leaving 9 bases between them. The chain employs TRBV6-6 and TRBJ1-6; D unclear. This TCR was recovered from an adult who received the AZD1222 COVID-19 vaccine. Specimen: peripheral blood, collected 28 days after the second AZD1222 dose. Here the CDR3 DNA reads TGTGCCAGCAGGAGGGCAGGCTCCTATAATTCACCCCTCCACTTT. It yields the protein CASRRAGSYNSPLHF.